This entry lists 30 T cell receptor beta chains sequenced from one sample in a study of lymphopenia after photon versus proton radiotherapy. The assay was immunoSEQ multiplex PCR, and TCRdb's table has in-frame clones only and misses some. In the table there are around 63,000 clones, roughly 86% of which are singletons. The specimen was peripheral blood, collected from a patient treated with photon-based radiotherapy. The receptor source for this set is a man aged 35 to 55 with gastric cancer.

The J gene is TRBJ2-7, the V gene TRBV5-1, with D perhaps matching TRBD1 (5 bases). Trimming took off 1 base at V and 4 bases at J, with 6 bases between the two ends. The germline CDR1 and CDR2 sequences are SGHRS and YFSETQ. This CDR3 has 12 residues. The CDR3 reads CASSLQGYEQYF. In nucleotides, the CDR3 is TGCGCCAGCAGCTTGCAGGGATACGAGCAGTACTTC. The full variable domain, in which reference TRBV5-1 and TRBJ2-7 provide the parts outside the CDR3, is KAGVTQTPRYLIKTRGQQVTLSCSPISGHRSVSWYQQTPGQGLQFLFEYFSETQRNKGNFPGRFSGRQFSNSRSEMNVSTLELGDSALYLCASSLQGYEQYFGPGTRLTVT.

The V call is TRBV30, the J call TRBJ1-4, with D tentatively TRBD1 (5 bases). This CDR3 comprises 14 residues. CDR1 is GTSNPN, CDR2 SVGIG, per germline (reference sequence). The germline V and J ends were trimmed by 3 bases and 2 bases, with 10 bases remaining between them. DNA for the CDR3: TGTGCCTGGAGCCAGGGTGGGACTAATGAAAAACTGTTTTTT. Translating gives CAWSQGGTNEKLFF.

The table lists this clone with a count of one. The rearrangement uses TRBV5-1 and TRBJ2-7; the D gene is possibly TRBD1 (6 bases). Deletions cut 2 bases from V and 3 bases from J, with 9 bases between. The germline V gene encodes CDR1 SGHRS and CDR2 YFSETQ. The CDR3 loop spans 13 amino acids. In DNA, the CDR3 is TGCGCCAGCAGCTTCGGACAGCTCTACGAGCAGTACTTC. Amino acid sequence: CASSFGQLYEQYF. Combining the CDR3 with reference TRBV5-1 and TRBJ2-7 gives the whole variable domain KAGVTQTPRYLIKTRGQQVTLSCSPISGHRSVSWYQQTPGQGLQFLFEYFSETQRNKGNFPGRFSGRQFSNSRSEMNVSTLELGDSALYLCASSFGQLYEQYFGPGTRLTVT.

The chain couples TRBV5-5 to TRBJ1-4; TRBD1 matches 11 bases. This CDR3 region has 15 residues. V shed 2 bases, J shed 7 bases, and the junction held 4 bases outside the gene matches. Germline CDR1 SGHKS, CDR2 YYEKEE (reference sequence). This CDR3 reads CASSLAGQGVEKLFF. The CDR3 bases are TGTGCCAGCAGCTTAGCGGGACAGGGGGTTGAAAAACTGTTTTTT. Using reference TRBV5-5 and TRBJ1-4 for the parts outside the CDR3, the full variable domain is DAGVTQSPTHLIKTRGQQVTLRCSPISGHKSVSWYQQVLGQGPQFIFQYYEKEERGRGNFPDRFSARQFPNYSSELNVNALLLGDSALYLCASSLAGQGVEKLFFGSGTQLSVL.

The CDR3 protein is CASSPGTGGTYNEQFF. CDR3 DNA: TGTGCCAGCAGCCCCGGGACAGGGGGCACCTACAATGAGCAGTTCTTC. This chain connects TRBV5-6 to TRBJ2-1; the match to TRBD1 covers 12 bases. The CDR3 is made up of 16 amino acids. V lost 4 bases, J lost 2 bases, and 4 bases stayed unmatched. Looked up from germline, CDR1 is SGHDT and CDR2 is YYEEEE.

V and J are TRBV4-1 and TRBJ2-5; TRBD1 aligns across 9 bases. The germline gives CDR1 MGHRA, CDR2 YSYEKL. Trimming at V came to 4 bases and at J to 4 bases, leaving 4 bases not matched to a gene. The CDR3 consists of 14 residues. The CDR3 sequence: CASSPGQGRETQYF. The CDR3 DNA reads TGCGCCAGCAGCCCGGGACAGGGCCGAGAGACCCAGTACTTC.

This rearrangement joins TRBV30 to TRBJ1-1; no clear D. This CDR3 comprises 14 residues. V lost 0 bases to trimming and J lost 1 base, with 9 bases between them. Germline CDR1 and CDR2: GTSNPN and SVGIG (reference sequence). The chain's CDR3 is CAWSVPPGNTEAFF. CDR3 nucleotides: TGTGCCTGGAGTGTACCCCCGGGGAACACTGAAGCTTTCTTT. The full variable domain, its missing parts supplied by reference TRBV30 and TRBJ1-1, is SQTIHQWPATLVQPVGSPLSLECTVEGTSNPNLYWYRQAAGRGLQLLFYSVGIGQISSEVPQNLSASRPQDRQFILSSKKLLLSDSGFYLCAWSVPPGNTEAFFGQGTRLTVV.

Judged by abundance, this clone is medium-sized. V usage is TRBV6-1 and J usage is TRBJ2-7, with D maybe TRBD2 (6 bases). This CDR3 is built from 15 residues. Trimming took 1 base from V and 3 from J, leaving 13 bases between them. CDR1 and CDR2 (germline): MNHNS, SASEGT. The CDR3 nucleotides are TGTGCCAGCAGTGAAGGCTACGGGGGACGCTACGAGCAGTACTTC. It is translated as CASSEGYGGRYEQYF.

The rearrangement joins TRBV27 to TRBJ2-1; a possible D gene is TRBD2 (6 bases). This CDR3 has 12 amino acids. V was cut by 3 bases and J by 10 bases, with 10 bases left in between. Germline CDR1 and CDR2: MNHEY and SMNVEV (reference sequence). This chain's CDR3 is CASSFPGGEQFF. DNA for the CDR3: TGTGCCAGCAGTTTCCCAGGAGGGGAGCAGTTCTTC.

The J gene is TRBJ1-2, the V gene TRBV7-3, with TRBD1 as a possible D gene (6 bases). CDR1 SGHTA and CDR2 FQGTGA come from the germline V gene. This CDR3 has 14 residues. Trimming stripped 5 bases from V and 8 bases from J, with 18 bases between. CDR3: CASSKVQGPRGYTF. In DNA form, the CDR3 reads TGTGCCAGCAGCAAGGTACAGGGACCTAGGGGCTACACCTTC.

The CDR3 reads CASSPSTTGQRNEKLFF. The CDR3 DNA sequence: TGTGCCAGCAGCCCATCCACAACAGGACAGCGTAATGAAAAACTGTTTTTT. The chain has TRBV7-9 and TRBJ1-4, with a possible D match to TRBD1 (6 bases). This CDR3 contains 17 residues. Trimming took off 5 bases at V and 4 bases at J, with 20 bases between the two ends. Germline V gene lookup returns CDR1 SEHNR and CDR2 FQNEAQ (reference sequence).

The chain couples TRBV27 to TRBJ1-2, with no clear D. In germline, CDR1 is MNHEY, CDR2 SMNVEV (reference sequence). This CDR3 region has 13 residues. V lost 7 bases, J lost 5 bases, and 14 bases lay in between. The CDR3 DNA is TGTGCCAGCAAGCAACTGAGGAGTTATGGCTACACCTTC. It translates to CASKQLRSYGYTF.

V is TRBV27 and J is TRBJ1-1; the D is unclear. Trimming stripped 5 bases from V and 5 bases from J, with 12 bases between. From germline, CDR1 is MNHEY and CDR2 SMNVEV (reference sequence). This CDR3 spans 13 amino acids. In DNA form, the CDR3 reads TGTGCCAGCAGTGCTGGAGGGAGGACTGAAGCTTTCTTT. Its protein is CASSAGGRTEAFF.

This clone was detected only once. This chain joins TRBV19 and TRBJ2-3; 9 bases line up with TRBD2. Germline V CDR1 and CDR2: LNHDA, SQIVND (reference sequence). V lost 8 bases, J lost 2 bases, and 2 bases stayed unmatched. CDR3 length: 13 amino acids. Written as DNA, the CDR3 is TGTGCCAGTGGACTAGCGCTCACAGATACGCAGTATTTT. It translates to CASGLALTDTQYF. The full variable domain, completed using reference TRBV19 and TRBJ2-3, is DGGITQSPKYLFRKEGQNVTLSCEQNLNHDAMYWYRQDPGQGLRLIYYSQIVNDFQKGDIAEGYSVSREKKESFPLTVTSAQKNPTAFYLCASGLALTDTQYFGPGTRLTVL.

The V call is TRBV4-3, the J call TRBJ1-4; unclear D gene. The CDR3 extends over 15 amino acids. With 1 base removed from V and 4 bases from J, the gap between germline ends came to 10 bases. Germline values: CDR1 LGHNA, CDR2 YSLEER. The CDR3 region has the DNA TGCGCCAGCAGCCAAGCCTCGGCGGATAATGAAAAACTGTTTTTT. It specifies CASSQASADNEKLFF.

This chain links TRBV7-9 with TRBJ2-2; no definite D call. Deletions cut 0 bases from V and 5 bases from J, with 10 bases between. The CDR3 runs to 15 residues. The V gene's germline CDR1 is SEHNR and CDR2 FQNEAQ (reference sequence). The CDR3 loop reads CASSLALAFTGELFF. The CDR3 coding sequence is TGTGCCAGCAGCTTAGCGCTTGCGTTTACCGGGGAGCTGTTTTTT.

This clone was picked up a small number of times. The rearrangement uses TRBV6-1 and TRBJ2-7; D may correspond to TRBD1 or TRBD2 (5 bases each). The CDR3 is 13 amino acids. Per the germline V gene, CDR1 is MNHNS and CDR2 is SASEGT. V was shortened by 5 bases and J by 3 bases, with 11 bases between the two germline ends. The CDR3 nucleotides are TGTGCCAGCAGTCGCCGGGACGGCTACGAGCAGTACTTC. Its protein is CASSRRDGYEQYF.

This chain joins TRBV23-1 and TRBJ2-5; TRBD2 might be the D (5 bases). TRBV23-1 is assigned to the ORF class and has an uncertain function. Trimming took 8 bases from V and 4 from J, leaving 17 bases between them. The CDR3 has 14 residues. Written as DNA, the CDR3 is TGCGCCAGCCCCCCGTCGATTGGGAGAGAGACCCAGTACTTC. It specifies CASPPSIGRETQYF.

The chain combines TRBV6-1 with TRBJ2-3; D is possibly TRBD2 (7 bases). Per the germline V gene, CDR1 is MNHNS and CDR2 is SASEGT. The CDR3 length is 15 residues. Trimming shortened V by 2 bases and J by 3 bases, and 12 bases separated the two germline ends. CDR3 in amino acids: CASSERGAGTDTQYF. In DNA form, the CDR3 reads TGTGCCAGCAGTGAACGGGGGGCTGGTACAGATACGCAGTATTTT.

A single count supports this clone. The genes are TRBV19 and TRBJ1-2; no clear D gene. The V gene lost 6 bases and the J gene lost 0 bases, with 8 bases spanning the gap. The CDR3 has 13 residues. Germline assignment: CDR1 LNHDA and CDR2 SQIVND (reference sequence). This chain's CDR3 is CASSTSANYGYTF. Here the CDR3 DNA reads TGTGCCAGTAGCACGTCCGCTAACTATGGCTACACCTTC.

Written as DNA, the CDR3 is TGTGCCTGGGAAAGGGCGGGGGGGCCTTACAATGAGCAGTTCTTC. It yields the protein CAWERAGGPYNEQFF. This chain connects TRBV30 to TRBJ2-1; 9 bases are a match to TRBD2. There are 15 residues in the CDR3. CDR1 GTSNPN and CDR2 SVGIG come from the germline V gene (reference sequence). The V segment lost 5 bases and the J segment 4 bases; nucleotides outside the gene matches: 9.

This clone showed up just a few times. CDR3 protein: CASTQRRGYQPQHF. CDR3 DNA: TGTGCCAGCACCCAAAGGAGGGGCTATCAGCCCCAGCATTTT. The genes are TRBV6-1 and TRBJ1-5, with D maybe TRBD1 (5 bases). The CDR3 contains 14 residues. CDR1 and CDR2 (germline): MNHNS, SASEGT. V was shortened by 7 bases and J by 5 bases, with 15 bases between the two germline ends.

The rearrangement uses TRBV10-3 and TRBJ1-2; 7 positions agree with TRBD1. V lost 6 bases and J lost 7; bases outside the gene matches: 5. The CDR3 runs to 12 residues. The germline gives CDR1 ENHRY, CDR2 SYGVKD. The CDR3 loop reads CAISPDRRGYTF. For the CDR3, the DNA is TGTGCCATCAGCCCGGACAGGCGTGGCTACACCTTC.

V gene TRBV7-9 combines with J gene TRBJ2-2; D assignment may be TRBD1 or TRBD2 (5 bases each). Germline V gene data show CDR1 as SEHNR and CDR2 as FQNEAQ (reference sequence). Trimming cost V 5 bases and J 0 bases, with 10 bases left between them. The CDR3 contains 15 residues. The CDR3 bases are TGTGCCAGCAGCCCGAGGGGTTCGAACACCGGGGAGCTGTTTTTT. Translation gives CASSPRGSNTGELFF.

The chain uses TRBV2 and TRBJ2-5; TRBD1 matches 9 bases. The CDR3 has 17 amino acids. The V gene's germline CDR1 is SNHLY and CDR2 FYNNEI. The junction had 11 bases not matched to a gene; V was cut back by 6 bases and J by 0 bases. The chain's CDR3 is CASSAIRQGVDQETQYF. CDR3 bases: TGTGCCAGCAGCGCAATCCGACAGGGGGTGGACCAAGAGACCCAGTACTTC.

This chain connects TRBV4-3 to TRBJ1-2, with D hard to call. The V and J ends lost 0 bases and 4 bases respectively, with 18 bases between them. Looked up from germline, CDR1 is LGHNA and CDR2 is YSLEER. The CDR3 is 17 residues long. The DNA of the CDR3 is TGCGCCAGCAGCCAAGAATGGGCGCAGTCAGTCGGCTATGGCTACACCTTC. The encoded protein is CASSQEWAQSVGYGYTF.

V and J are TRBV19 and TRBJ2-3, with D unresolved. There are 15 residues in the CDR3. CDR1 LNHDA and CDR2 SQIVND come from the germline V gene (reference sequence). Trimming left V 0 bases short and J 2 bases short, with 9 bases between. The DNA for the CDR3 is TGTGCCAGTAGTATAGACTGGGGTCTCACAGATACGCAGTATTTT. Translating gives CASSIDWGLTDTQYF.

This clone was detected a few times. This sequence joins TRBV9 and TRBJ2-7; D might be TRBD1 (6 bases). CDR1 and CDR2 from the germline V gene are SGDLS and YYNGEE. CDR3 size: 14 residues. V was shortened by 4 bases and J by 3 bases, with 14 bases between the two germline ends. CDR3 DNA: TGTGCCAGCAGCCCACCAGGGGATGTCTACGAGCAGTACTTC. Its translation is CASSPPGDVYEQYF.

This chain joins TRBV5-1 and TRBJ2-1; D remains ambiguous. V dropped 4 bases and J dropped 5 bases, with 13 bases sitting between them. Germline V gene data show CDR1 as SGHRS and CDR2 as YFSETQ. CDR3 length: 14 amino acids. DNA for the CDR3: TGCGCCAGCAGCGAAGACCGGCGACACAATGAGCAGTTCTTC. It encodes CASSEDRRHNEQFF.

J is TRBJ1-1 and V is TRBV4-3; 7 bases are shared with TRBD1. V lost 1 base and J lost 4; bases outside the gene matches: 6. The CDR3 is made up of 15 amino acids. The germline CDR1 and CDR2 sequences are LGHNA and YSLEER. Here the CDR3 DNA reads TGCGCCAGCAGCCAAGCGGAGGGGGCTAGCACTGAAGCTTTCTTT. It is translated as CASSQAEGASTEAFF.